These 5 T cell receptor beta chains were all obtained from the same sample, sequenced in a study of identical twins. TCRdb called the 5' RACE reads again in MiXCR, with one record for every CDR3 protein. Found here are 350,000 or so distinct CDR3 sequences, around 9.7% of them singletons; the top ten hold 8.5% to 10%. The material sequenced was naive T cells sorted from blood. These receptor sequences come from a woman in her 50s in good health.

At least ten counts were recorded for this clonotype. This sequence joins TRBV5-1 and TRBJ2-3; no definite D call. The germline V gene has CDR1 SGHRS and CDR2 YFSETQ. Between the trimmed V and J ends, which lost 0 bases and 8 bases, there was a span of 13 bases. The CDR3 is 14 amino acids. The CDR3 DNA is TGCGCCAGCAGCTTGGCCCCGACGTCTCCTACGCAGTATTTT. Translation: CASSLAPTSPTQYF.

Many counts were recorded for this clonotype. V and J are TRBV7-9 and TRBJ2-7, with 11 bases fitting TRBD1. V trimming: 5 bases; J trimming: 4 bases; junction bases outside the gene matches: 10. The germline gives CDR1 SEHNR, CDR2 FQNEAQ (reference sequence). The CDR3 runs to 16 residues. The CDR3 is CASSPGDRGTRYEQYF. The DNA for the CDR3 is TGTGCCAGCAGCCCGGGGGACAGGGGGACGCGGTACGAGCAGTACTTC.

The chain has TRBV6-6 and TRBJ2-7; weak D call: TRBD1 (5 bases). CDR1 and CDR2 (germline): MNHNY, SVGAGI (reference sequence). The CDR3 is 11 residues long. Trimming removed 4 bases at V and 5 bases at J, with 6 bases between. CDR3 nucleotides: TGTGCCAGCAGTTCCAGGGACGAGCAGTACTTC. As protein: CASSSRDEQYF.

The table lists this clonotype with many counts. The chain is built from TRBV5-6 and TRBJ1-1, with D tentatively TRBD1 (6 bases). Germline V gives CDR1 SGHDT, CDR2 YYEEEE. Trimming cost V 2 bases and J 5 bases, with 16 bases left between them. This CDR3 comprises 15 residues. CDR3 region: CASSFVATGETEAFF. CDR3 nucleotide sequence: TGTGCCAGCAGCTTTGTGGCGACAGGAGAGACTGAAGCTTTCTTT.

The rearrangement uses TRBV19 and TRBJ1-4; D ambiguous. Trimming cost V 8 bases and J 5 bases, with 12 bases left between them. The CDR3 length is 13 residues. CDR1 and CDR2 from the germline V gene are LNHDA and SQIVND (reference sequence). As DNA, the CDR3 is TGTGCCAGTTGTCCGGATGGGAATGAAAAACTGTTTTTT. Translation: CASCPDGNEKLFF.